This T cell receptor beta chain is from a study of blood T cell repertoires in COVID-19. Study details: The analysed material was cDNA or gDNA that came from T cells, B-cell-depleted T cells, or PBMCs.

Per the germline V gene, CDR1 is SNHLY and CDR2 is FYNNEI. J lost 0 bases, V lost 6 bases, and 7 bases had no gene match. This CDR3 spans 15 amino acids. The assay was immunoSEQ multiplex PCR, and TCRdb's table has in-frame clones only and misses some. The data hold about 100,000 clones, with around 74% observed a single time. The sample consisted of peripheral blood. The receptor was isolated from a woman of 80 years or more with active or convalescent COVID-19. The chain recombines TRBV2 with TRBJ2-7; 8 bases align to TRBD2. The chain's CDR3 is CASSITSGRSYEQYF. CDR3 bases: TGTGCCAGCAGCATCACTAGCGGACGCTCCTACGAGCAGTACTTC.